This paragraph covers one T cell receptor beta chain sequence. This sample is part of a study of CXCR3-negative and CXCR3-positive naive CD8 T cells. Study information: Summed over all libraries, TRB reads came to some 130 million, with about 1.5 +/- 0.3 million per library.

The TRB libraries of cDNA were built by UMI-labeled 5' RACE. TCRdb derives one entry per CDR3 protein from the 5' RACE reads, leaving out DNA. The listing contains 45,000 to 65,000 distinct CDR3 sequences. Using triplicate sorts, 300,000 cells were collected each time from every CD8+ T cell subset. CDR3 length: 15 residues. Sequencing was done on a sample of naive CXCR3- CD8+ T cells from blood. The subset denotes: CD45RO-CCR7+CD27+CD95- naive CD8+ T cells lacking CXCR3 (TNR3-). V gene TRBV12-3 or TRBV12-4 combines with J gene TRBJ1-2. The receptor was derived from a human donor in good health. Some clones in this sample may be carry-over from other donors' samples. CDR3 loop: CASSLSLGRNYGYTF.